A selection of T cell receptor beta chains follows, all from one sample in a study of pediatric ulcerative colitis. Assay used: immunoSEQ multiplex PCR; TCRdb lists only in-frame clones, some missing. The table lists about 20,000 clones, roughly 74% of them singletons, with around 7% in the top ten. Input material: gut tissue. These receptors were taken from a boy aged 5-17 years with moderate ulcerative colitis. The CDR3 runs from the conserved cysteine through the conserved F or W. The order of the fields is clone size, J gene, D gene, V gene, CDR3 DNA, CDR3 protein. A D gene is named only where the DNA matches it firmly. Size values are once, few and many counts, or a class for expanded clones, and some rows have none.

size: .; J: TRBJ2-7; D: .; V: TRBV5-6; DNA: TGTGCCAGCAGCCAACGGGCGGGGGCCGCCGAGCAGTACTTC; CDR3: CASSQRAGAAEQYF
size: .; J: TRBJ1-5; D: .; V: TRBV5-1; DNA: TGCGCCAGCAGCTTTGACAGAAATCAGCCCCAGCATTTT; CDR3: CASSFDRNQPQHF
size: few; J: TRBJ1-1; D: .; V: TRBV7-3; DNA: TGTGCCAGCAGACAATCTTTGACAGTCTACACTGAAGCTTTCTTT; CDR3: CASRQSLTVYTEAFF
size: .; J: TRBJ2-3; D: TRBD2; V: TRBV6-1; DNA: TGTGCCAGCCCGAGGGCGGGGGGGCTGGGAGATACGCAGTATTTT; CDR3: CASPRAGGLGDTQYF
size: .; J: TRBJ2-7; D: .; V: TRBV6-6; DNA: TGTGCCGGCGCCCGAAACGGGGGACACGAGCAGTACTTC; CDR3: CAGARNGGHEQYF
size: .; J: TRBJ1-2; D: .; V: TRBV18; DNA: TGTGCCAGCTCACCCCGGGACGGAAACTATGGCTACACCTTC; CDR3: CASSPRDGNYGYTF
size: .; J: TRBJ2-7; D: .; V: TRBV9; DNA: TGTGCCAGCAGCCCGGACTTTGGGCGGGGTGATGGCTACGAGCAGTACTTC; CDR3: CASSPDFGRGDGYEQYF
size: .; J: TRBJ2-7; D: TRBD1; V: TRBV4-1; DNA: TGCGCCAGCAGCCAAGTAGACAGGGGGATGGGGGACGAGCAGTACTTC; CDR3: CASSQVDRGMGDEQYF
size: .; J: TRBJ2-2; D: .; V: TRBV5-4; DNA: TGTGCCAGCAGCTCAAGACCCCCCGGTCCGAACACCGGGGAGCTGTTTTTT; CDR3: CASSSRPPGPNTGELFF
size: .; J: TRBJ1-6; D: TRBD1; V: TRBV10-2; DNA: TGCGCCAGCAGTCCCACGGGACAGGGGGGTTCACCCCTCCACTTT; CDR3: CASSPTGQGGSPLHF
size: .; J: TRBJ2-3; D: TRBD2; V: TRBV30; DNA: TGTGCCTGGAGTGTAACTAGCGGGACTATCACAGATACGCAGTATTTT; CDR3: CAWSVTSGTITDTQYF
size: .; J: TRBJ1-4; D: .; V: TRBV19; DNA: TGTGCCAGTAGTATCAGGACGGTGAATGAAAAACTGTTTTTT; CDR3: CASSIRTVNEKLFF
size: .; J: TRBJ2-7; D: TRBD1; V: TRBV5-6; DNA: TGTGCCAGCAGCTTAGTCGGGACAGGGCCTCCCTACGAGCAGTACTTC; CDR3: CASSLVGTGPPYEQYF
size: few; J: TRBJ1-3; D: .; V: TRBV19; DNA: TGTGCCAGTAGTATTCGGCAGGGCGCTGGAAACACCATATATTTT; CDR3: CASSIRQGAGNTIYF
size: .; J: TRBJ2-7; D: .; V: TRBV7-2; DNA: TGTGCCAGCAGCTCGTCTGCAGGGAACGAGCAGTACTTC; CDR3: CASSSSAGNEQYF
size: .; J: TRBJ2-7; D: .; V: TRBV11-1; DNA: TGTGCCAGCAGCCCTCGGACGGGCGGCTACGAGCAGTACTTC; CDR3: CASSPRTGGYEQYF
size: .; J: TRBJ1-1; D: .; V: TRBV29-1; DNA: TGCAGCGTCGACTTCCGGGAGCGAAGGACCGAAGCTTTCTTT; CDR3: CSVDFRERRTEAFF
size: .; J: TRBJ1-1; D: .; V: TRBV19; DNA: TGTGCCAGTAGTATCCCCCGACAGACCCCACGAAGGGAAACTGAAGCTTTCTTT; CDR3: CASSIPRQTPRRETEAFF
size: .; J: TRBJ1-5; D: .; V: TRBV28; DNA: TGTGCCAGCAGTTTAGAGGCAATGGGGCGACAGCCCCAGCATTTT; CDR3: CASSLEAMGRQPQHF
size: .; J: TRBJ2-1; D: .; V: TRBV5-4; DNA: TGTGCCAGCAGCTTGACAGGTAGCTCCTACAATGAGCAGTTCTTC; CDR3: CASSLTGSSYNEQFF
size: .; J: TRBJ2-7; D: TRBD1; V: TRBV7-9; DNA: TGTGCCAGCGATCTACCCGACGGGGACAGGGGCTACGAGCAGTACTTC; CDR3: CASDLPDGDRGYEQYF
size: .; J: TRBJ1-2; D: TRBD1; V: TRBV6-6; DNA: TGTGCCAGCAGCCAAAGAGGACAGGACAATGGCTACACCTTC; CDR3: CASSQRGQDNGYTF
size: .; J: TRBJ2-1; D: TRBD2; V: TRBV5-1; DNA: TGCGCCAGCAGCTTGGCCGGGACTAGCGGGAGCGTAAGGGGAAATGAGCAGTTCTTC; CDR3: CASSLAGTSGSVRGNEQFF
size: .; J: TRBJ2-7; D: TRBD2; V: TRBV29-1; DNA: TGCAGCGCTGGGACTAGCTACGAGCAGTACTTC; CDR3: CSAGTSYEQYF
size: .; J: TRBJ2-5; D: .; V: TRBV11-2; DNA: TGTGCCAGCAGCTTATCCGGATATTTACAAGAGACCCAGTACTTC; CDR3: CASSLSGYLQETQYF
size: .; J: TRBJ1-6; D: .; V: TRBV5-1; DNA: TGCGCCAGCAGCTTGTTGGACACTCAGAATTCACCCCTCCACTTT; CDR3: CASSLLDTQNSPLHF
size: once; J: TRBJ2-5; D: TRBD2; V: TRBV9; DNA: TGTGCCAGCAGCGTAGATCCGGTCGCTAGCGGGATCATGGGCGAAGAGACCCAGTACTTC; CDR3: CASSVDPVASGIMGEETQYF
size: .; J: TRBJ1-2; D: .; V: TRBV7-2; DNA: TGTGCCAGCAGCTTCTCTGACCCCGGGAGAGTTGGCTACACCTTC; CDR3: CASSFSDPGRVGYTF
size: .; J: TRBJ1-2; D: TRBD1; V: TRBV2; DNA: TGTGCCAGCAGTGAAGCTCCGGGACAGATCTATGGCTACACCTTC; CDR3: CASSEAPGQIYGYTF
size: .; J: TRBJ2-7; D: .; V: TRBV6-6; DNA: TGTGCCAGCAGCCTCTTGGGGACAGCGGGGGAGCAGTACTTC; CDR3: CASSLLGTAGEQYF
size: .; J: TRBJ2-7; D: TRBD2; V: TRBV14; DNA: TGTGCCAGCAGCCAACTAGCGGGAGGGCCTGGCGAGCAGTACTTC; CDR3: CASSQLAGGPGEQYF
size: .; J: TRBJ1-5; D: .; V: TRBV19; DNA: TGTGCCAGTAGTATCGGGGGTTTTGGTCAGCCCCAGCATTTT; CDR3: CASSIGGFGQPQHF
size: once; J: TRBJ2-7; D: .; V: TRBV2; DNA: TGTGCCAGCAGAGCTAGCGAGCAGTACTTC; CDR3: CASRASEQYF
size: few; J: TRBJ2-2; D: TRBD1; V: TRBV11-1; DNA: TGTGCCAGCAGCACACCGACAGGGGGCGCGGTCGGGGAGCTGTTTTTT; CDR3: CASSTPTGGAVGELFF
size: .; J: TRBJ2-4; D: TRBD1; V: TRBV5-4; DNA: TGTGCCAGCAGCTTGAAGACAGGGGCCAAAAACATTCAGTACTTC; CDR3: CASSLKTGAKNIQYF
size: .; J: TRBJ2-3; D: .; V: TRBV28; DNA: TGTGCCAGCAGCCTCGGGCGGGGAACAGATACGCAGTATTTT; CDR3: CASSLGRGTDTQYF
size: .; J: TRBJ2-5; D: TRBD2; V: TRBV9; DNA: TGTGCCAGCAGCGTTGGGGCTAGCGGGTTGGAGACCCAGTACTTC; CDR3: CASSVGASGLETQYF
size: .; J: TRBJ1-2; D: .; V: TRBV18; DNA: TGTGCCAGCTCACCACCGGGGGCCAACTATGGCTACACCTTC; CDR3: CASSPPGANYGYTF
size: few; J: TRBJ2-5; D: TRBD2; V: TRBV4-1; DNA: TGCGCCAGCAGCCAAGATCTGGGCGGGGGGGCAGAGACCCAGTACTTC; CDR3: CASSQDLGGGAETQYF
size: .; J: TRBJ1-1; D: .; V: TRBV20-1; DNA: TGCAGTGCTAGGGTGGGAACTGAAGCTTTCTTT; CDR3: CSARVGTEAFF
size: .; J: TRBJ1-5; D: .; V: TRBV9; DNA: TGTGCCAGCAGCCCCGGGGGCAGGGTCATTCAGCCCCAGCATTTT; CDR3: CASSPGGRVIQPQHF
size: .; J: TRBJ2-1; D: .; V: TRBV18; DNA: TGTGCCAGCTCACCATTTCGGGGAGAGCAGTTCTTC; CDR3: CASSPFRGEQFF
size: .; J: TRBJ2-7; D: .; V: TRBV27; DNA: TGTGCCAGCAGTTCGTTTCGGGCAGGGGCCCCCTACGAGCAGTACTTC; CDR3: CASSSFRAGAPYEQYF
size: .; J: TRBJ2-5; D: .; V: TRBV6-5; DNA: TGTGCCAGCAGCCTGGCAGACCTCCAAGAGACCCAGTACTTC; CDR3: CASSLADLQETQYF
size: .; J: TRBJ1-2; D: .; V: TRBV5-5; DNA: TGTGCCAGTCTGTTGATTGAGGGGATCGGCTATGGCTACACCTTC; CDR3: CASLLIEGIGYGYTF
size: .; J: TRBJ1-1; D: TRBD1; V: TRBV29-1; DNA: TGCAGCGCCGGGGATCGGACAGGGGTTAGGGCTGAAGCTTTCTTT; CDR3: CSAGDRTGVRAEAFF
size: .; J: TRBJ2-2; D: TRBD1; V: TRBV5-5; DNA: TGTGCCAGCAGCATTGCGGACAGGGCGAACACCGGGGAGCTGTTTTTT; CDR3: CASSIADRANTGELFF
size: .; J: TRBJ2-7; D: TRBD1; V: TRBV9; DNA: TGTGCCAGCAGCGCCTTTCAGGACAGGGAAGACGAGCAGTACTTC; CDR3: CASSAFQDREDEQYF
size: .; J: TRBJ2-7; D: .; V: TRBV6-1; DNA: TGTGCCAGCAGTCGGCGGAGAACCTCCTACGAGCAGTACTTC; CDR3: CASSRRRTSYEQYF
size: .; J: TRBJ1-2; D: .; V: TRBV6-1; DNA: TGTGCCAGCAGTGAATCAGGGTATGGCTACACCTTC; CDR3: CASSESGYGYTF
size: .; J: TRBJ2-1; D: TRBD2; V: TRBV19; DNA: TGTGCCAGTACCACGGGTCCTAGCGGGAGTTCCTACAATGAGCAGTTCTTC; CDR3: CASTTGPSGSSYNEQFF
size: .; J: TRBJ2-3; D: TRBD1; V: TRBV15; DNA: TGTGCCACCAGCAAGACAGGGACGACAGATACGCAGTATTTT; CDR3: CATSKTGTTDTQYF
size: .; J: TRBJ1-4; D: .; V: TRBV2; DNA: TGTGCCAGCACCATGGGCAGGGGAGGAGAAAAACTGTTTTTT; CDR3: CASTMGRGGEKLFF
size: .; J: TRBJ2-5; D: TRBD1; V: TRBV6-1; DNA: TGTGCCAGCAGTGAGCGAGACAGGGGGCTTCGGGAGACCCAGTACTTC; CDR3: CASSERDRGLRETQYF